This T cell receptor beta chain was sequenced for a study of PD-1 blockade in classical Hodgkin lymphoma. Brentuximab vedotin exposure varied, and every patient relapsed after autologous stem cell transplantation. The CDR3 sequence is 17 residues long. Germline V gives CDR1 KGHSH, CDR2 LQKENI. Trimming removed 6 bases at V and 3 bases at J, with 20 bases between. Clones were read by immunoSEQ multiplex PCR, and TCRdb kept only the in-frame ones, dropping some. The sample has about 25,000 clones; about 80% are singletons. About this clone: The antigen remains unidentified.

Study conclusions and caveats: Complete responders showed a baseline diversity that resembled the diversity of newly diagnosed patients.

This receptor was obtained from a human donor with classical Hodgkin lymphoma. The chain combines TRBV18 with TRBJ1-4; a possible D gene is TRBD1 (6 bases). Sequences were derived from peripheral blood mononuclear cells (PBMCs), sampled at baseline. The CDR3 sequence: CASSQTLQGSANEKLFF. CDR3 sequence (DNA): TGTGCCAGCTCTCAAACTCTTCAGGGGTCGGCTAATGAAAAACTGTTTTTT.